Listed below are T cell receptor beta chains from one sample, sequenced in a study of blood T cell repertoires in COVID-19. Clones were sequenced by immunoSEQ multiplex PCR, and TCRdb holds only the in-frame ones, with some missing. The sample contains about 300,000 clones, nearly 90% of which appear only once. The material sequenced was peripheral blood. Receptors originate from a woman in her thirties with COVID-19, enrolled during active disease. Each CDR3 is given with its conserved first and last residue. The D gene is left open where the match is weak. Clone size is given for some rows only: seen once, a few or many times, or a class if the clone is expanded.

J gene | D gene | clone size | V gene | CDR3 DNA | CDR3 protein
TRBJ2-4 | TRBD1 | . | TRBV7-2 | TGTGCCAGCAGCTTAGGCGACAGGGATTATGGGGACATTCAGTACTTC | CASSLGDRDYGDIQYF
TRBJ2-1 | TRBD1 | few | TRBV5-4 | TGTGCCAGCCGGGACAGGGCGAAGAACGAGCAGTTCTTC | CASRDRAKNEQFF
TRBJ1-2 | . | . | TRBV19 | TGTGCCAGTAGTATTCCTAGGCAGGGAAACTATGGCTACACCTTC | CASSIPRQGNYGYTF
TRBJ1-3 | . | . | TRBV3-1/TRBV3-2 | TGTGCCAGCAGCCAAGATTCGACACCTGGAAACACCATATATTTT | CASSQDSTPGNTIYF
TRBJ1-1 | TRBD1 | . | TRBV11-2 | TGTGCCAGCAGCCCATCGGGACAGTGGAACACTGAAGCTTTCTTT | CASSPSGQWNTEAFF
TRBJ1-5 | . | . | TRBV6-5 | TGTGCCAGCAGACCCGGAACTACTCTGAATCAGCCCCAGCATTTT | CASRPGTTLNQPQHF
TRBJ1-1 | TRBD1 | . | TRBV7-8 | TGTGCCAGCAGCTTAGCCCGGGACAGGGGGACGACTGAAGCTTTCTTT | CASSLARDRGTTEAFF
TRBJ1-6 | TRBD1 | . | TRBV7-9 | TGTGCCAGCAGCCCCAGGACAGGAGGCAATAATTCACCCCTCCACTTT | CASSPRTGGNNSPLHF
TRBJ1-4 | . | . | TRBV7-9 | TGTGCCAGCAGCCTAGCCCAGATCAATGAAAAACTGTTTTTT | CASSLAQINEKLFF
TRBJ2-6 | . | . | TRBV18 | TGTGCCAGCTCACCAGAGAACTCTGGGGCCAACGTCCTGACTTTC | CASSPENSGANVLTF
TRBJ2-7 | TRBD2 | . | TRBV25-1 | TGTGCCAGCAGTAGGACTAGCGGTATCTCCTACGAGCAGTACTTC | CASSRTSGISYEQYF
TRBJ1-5 | TRBD1 | . | TRBV3-1/TRBV3-2 | TGTGCCAGCAGCCGGGACAGGGGAGGGAGCAATCAGCCCCAGCATTTT | CASSRDRGGSNQPQHF
TRBJ1-3 | TRBD1 | . | TRBV18 | TGTGCCAGCTGCGTGGGACAGGAACGAAACACCATATATTTT | CASCVGQERNTIYF
TRBJ1-6 | TRBD1 | . | TRBV4-3 | TGCGCCAGCAGCCAAGCTGTAGGGACAGATAATTCACCCCTCCACTTT | CASSQAVGTDNSPLHF
TRBJ1-3 | . | . | TRBV5-8 | TGTGCCAGCAGTTTAGGGGGAACTGGAAACACCATATATTTT | CASSLGGTGNTIYF
TRBJ2-1 | . | . | TRBV9 | TGTGCCAGCAGCCAATCACTCCCGCGGGGGGACAGAGGGCAGTTCTTC | CASSQSLPRGDRGQFF
TRBJ2-3 | TRBD1 | . | TRBV5-4 | TGTGCCAGCAGCCGTGACAGGGGGCGCCCAGATACGCAGTATTTT | CASSRDRGRPDTQYF
TRBJ1-1 | . | . | TRBV7-9 | TGTGCCAGCAACCCGGACAGAGGGCAGAACACTGAAGCTTTCTTT | CASNPDRGQNTEAFF
TRBJ2-1 | TRBD2 | . | TRBV9 | TGTGCCAGCAGCGTAGCTTCGCGGGGGGCATACAATGAGCAGTTCTTC | CASSVASRGAYNEQFF
TRBJ2-3 | TRBD2 | . | TRBV3-1/TRBV3-2 | TGTGCCAGCAGCCCAAGAGCGGGAATGGCAGATACGCAGTATTTT | CASSPRAGMADTQYF
TRBJ1-6 | TRBD1 | . | TRBV2 | TGTGCCAGCAGTGAATCAGGGGGTCATTCACCCCTCCACTTT | CASSESGGHSPLHF
TRBJ2-5 | . | . | TRBV7-2 | TGTGCCAGCAGCTTAGTTTGGGGGGTTCAAGAGACCCAGTACTTC | CASSLVWGVQETQYF
TRBJ1-1 | . | . | TRBV4-1 | TGCGCCAGCAGCCATTTCCCAGGGAACACTGAAGCTTTCTTT | CASSHFPGNTEAFF